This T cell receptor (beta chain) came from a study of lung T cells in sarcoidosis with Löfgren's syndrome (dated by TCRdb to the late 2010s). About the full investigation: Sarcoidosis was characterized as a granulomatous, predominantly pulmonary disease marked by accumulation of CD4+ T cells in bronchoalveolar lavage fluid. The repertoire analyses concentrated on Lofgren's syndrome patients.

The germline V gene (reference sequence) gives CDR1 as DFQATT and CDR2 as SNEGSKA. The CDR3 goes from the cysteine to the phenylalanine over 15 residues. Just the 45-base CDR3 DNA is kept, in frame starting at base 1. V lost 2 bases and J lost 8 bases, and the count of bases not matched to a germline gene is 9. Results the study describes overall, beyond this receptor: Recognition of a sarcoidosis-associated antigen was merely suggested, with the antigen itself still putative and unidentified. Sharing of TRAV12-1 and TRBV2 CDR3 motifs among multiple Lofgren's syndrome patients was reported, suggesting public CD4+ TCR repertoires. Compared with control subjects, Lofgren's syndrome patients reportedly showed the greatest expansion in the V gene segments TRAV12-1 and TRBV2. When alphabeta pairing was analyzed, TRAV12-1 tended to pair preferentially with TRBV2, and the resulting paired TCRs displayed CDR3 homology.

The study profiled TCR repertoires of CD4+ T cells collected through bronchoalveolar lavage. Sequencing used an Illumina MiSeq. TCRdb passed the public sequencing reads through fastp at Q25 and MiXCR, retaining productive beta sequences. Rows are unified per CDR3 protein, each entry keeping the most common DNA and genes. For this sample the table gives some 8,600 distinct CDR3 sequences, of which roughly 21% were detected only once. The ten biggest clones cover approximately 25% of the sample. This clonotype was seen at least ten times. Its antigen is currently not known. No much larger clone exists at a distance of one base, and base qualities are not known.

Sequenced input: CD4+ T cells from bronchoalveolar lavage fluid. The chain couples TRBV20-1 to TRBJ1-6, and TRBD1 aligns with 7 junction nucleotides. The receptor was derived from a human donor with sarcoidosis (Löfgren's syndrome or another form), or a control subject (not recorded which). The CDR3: CSARPATGSDSPLHF. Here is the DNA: TGCAGTGCTAGACCCGCGACAGGGTCCGATTCACCCCTCCACTTT.